Sequencing of this T cell receptor (beta chain) was carried out in a study of shared clonotypes between healthy human individuals. V was clipped by 7 bases and J by 4 bases, with 14 bases between them. The CDR3 contains 14 residues. Germline V lookup: CDR1 WSHSY, CDR2 SAAADI. Libraries were prepared by immunoSEQ multiplex PCR; TCRdb keeps only in-frame clonotypes and omits some of them. Here the sample spans approximately 320,000 clones, over 65% being singletons. The sample comprised memory CD4+ T cells sorted from blood. Sample subset: CD45RA-negative fraction. The clonotype was recovered from a young man in good health. The V call is TRBV10-2, the J call TRBJ1-5; D gene unclear. The CDR3 DNA follows: TGCGCCAGCACGACATCGAACGTGAATCAGCCCCAGCATTTT. Amino acid sequence: CASTTSNVNQPQHF.